This TCR beta chain originates from a study of beta chain features in type 1 diabetes. Every isolated RNA sample was fully reverse transcribed, so sequencing captured expressed TCRB transcripts. Assay used: immunoSEQ multiplex PCR; TCRdb lists only in-frame clones, some missing. The data show more than 95,000 clones, 25% to 35% seen once. Germline CDR1 and CDR2: SGHNT and YENEEA. This CDR3 spans 15 amino acids. V lost 4 bases, J lost 5 bases, and 15 bases lay in between. Comments on this clone: Its matching antigen is unknown.

Study results and limitations: Type 1 diabetes patients had moderately but significantly shorter TCRB CDR3s in all four CD4+ subsets.

The sequenced sample was central memory CD4+ T cells from blood. The chain joins TRBV11-3 to TRBJ2-1, with D hard to call. The clonotype comes from a woman between 18 and 30 years old with type 1 diabetes. The DNA of the CDR3 is TGTGCCAGCAGCTGGAGTAGGAGCCTTCACAATGAGCAGTTCTTC. The encoded protein is CASSWSRSLHNEQFF.